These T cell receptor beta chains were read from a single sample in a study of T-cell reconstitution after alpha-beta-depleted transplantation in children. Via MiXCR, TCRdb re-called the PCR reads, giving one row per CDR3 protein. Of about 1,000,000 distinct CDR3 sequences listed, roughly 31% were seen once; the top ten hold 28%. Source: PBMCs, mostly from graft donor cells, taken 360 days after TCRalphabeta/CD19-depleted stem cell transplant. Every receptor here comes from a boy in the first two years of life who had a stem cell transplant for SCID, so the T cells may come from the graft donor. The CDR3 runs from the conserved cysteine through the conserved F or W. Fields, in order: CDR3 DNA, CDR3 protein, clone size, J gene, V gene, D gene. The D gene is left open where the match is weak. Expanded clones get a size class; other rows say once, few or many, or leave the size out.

DNA: TGTGCCAGCAGTGATACTAGCGGCCCTAGCCATGAGCAGTTCTTC
CDR3: CASSDTSGPSHEQFF
size: NA
J: TRBJ2-1
V: TRBV2
D: TRBD2

DNA: TGTGCCAGCAGCTTGGGGGGGCGGTTGAACGAGCAGTACTTC
CDR3: CASSLGGRLNEQYF
size: few
J: TRBJ2-7
V: TRBV11-1
D: NA

DNA: TGTGCCAGCAGCTTACCGGCCCCTAACCTAGCCAAAAACATTCAGTACTTC
CDR3: CASSLPAPNLAKNIQYF
size: NA
J: TRBJ2-4
V: TRBV7-9
D: NA

DNA: TGCGCCAGCAGCCAGACAGGTAGCTCCTACAATGAGCAGTTCTTC
CDR3: CASSQTGSSYNEQFF
size: many
J: TRBJ2-1
V: TRBV4-1
D: NA

DNA: TGCGCCAGCAGCCAAGGACGGGACAGGAGTAATGAAAAACTGTTTTTT
CDR3: CASSQGRDRSNEKLFF
size: NA
J: TRBJ1-4
V: TRBV4-1
D: TRBD1

DNA: TGTGCCAGCAGGTGGACTAGCGGGGGAAAAGAGACCCAGTACTTC
CDR3: CASRWTSGGKETQYF
size: few
J: TRBJ2-5
V: TRBV2
D: TRBD2

DNA: TGTGCCAGCAGTTTACTGGACACCGGGACAGGGGGCGCCCAGAGGAACTTC
CDR3: CASSLLDTGTGGAQRNF
size: few
J: TRBJ2-5
V: TRBV12-3/TRBV12-4
D: TRBD1

DNA: TGTGCCAGCAGTCAGAGGGGTACCTCTGGAAACACCATATATTTT
CDR3: CASSQRGTSGNTIYF
size: NA
J: TRBJ1-3
V: TRBV12-3/TRBV12-4
D: NA

DNA: TGTGCCAGCAGTCTAAAGGGAGTAGACAATGAGCAGTTCTTC
CDR3: CASSLKGVDNEQFF
size: NA
J: TRBJ2-1
V: TRBV28
D: NA

DNA: TGTGCCAGCAGCCTCTCGTTGGGGGTGGCGCAGTATTTT
CDR3: CASSLSLGVAQYF
size: NA
J: TRBJ2-3
V: TRBV3-1
D: NA

DNA: TGCAGTGCTAGGCCTACCTACAATGAGCAGTTCTTC
CDR3: CSARPTYNEQFF
size: many
J: TRBJ2-1
V: TRBV20-1
D: NA

DNA: TGTGCCAGCAGTTTCCTCGCTACGACAGGGTCAGATACGCAGTATTTT
CDR3: CASSFLATTGSDTQYF
size: few
J: TRBJ2-3
V: TRBV12-3/TRBV12-4
D: TRBD1

DNA: TGTGCCAGCAGTGGAGCACAGCCTTCAATCGGGGAGCTGTTTTTT
CDR3: CASSGAQPSIGELFF
size: NA
J: TRBJ2-2
V: TRBV2
D: NA

DNA: TGTGCCAGCAGTTCCCAAGGTGGGGCTCGGAGCAATCAGCCCCAGCATTTT
CDR3: CASSSQGGARSNQPQHF
size: NA
J: TRBJ1-5
V: TRBV6-5
D: NA

DNA: TGCGCCACCTTAACCTACGACAGACCAAGAAACACCATATATTTT
CDR3: CATLTYDRPRNTIYF
size: few
J: TRBJ1-3
V: TRBV5-1
D: NA

DNA: TGTGCCATCAGTGGGGACAGGGAGGAAGCTTTCTTT
CDR3: CAISGDREEAFF
size: NA
J: TRBJ1-1
V: TRBV10-3
D: TRBD1

DNA: TGTGCCAGCAGCCCGAAAGTTAACACCGGGGAGCTGTTTTTT
CDR3: CASSPKVNTGELFF
size: few
J: TRBJ2-2
V: TRBV27
D: NA

DNA: TGTGCCAGCAGCCGGAAAGTAGGTGCGGCTTACTACGAGCAGTACTTC
CDR3: CASSRKVGAAYYEQYF
size: NA
J: TRBJ2-7
V: TRBV7-2
D: NA

DNA: TGTGCCAGCTCCCCGCCCGTGCGGGACCTTGAGCAGTTCTTC
CDR3: CASSPPVRDLEQFF
size: NA
J: TRBJ2-1
V: TRBV18
D: NA

DNA: TGTGCCAGCAGACGACAGGGGGGCCGCGAGCAGTACTTC
CDR3: CASRRQGGREQYF
size: few
J: TRBJ2-7
V: TRBV28
D: TRBD1

DNA: TGTGCCAGCAGCGTAGGGGGCGCGGGCACCGGGGAGCTGTTTTTT
CDR3: CASSVGGAGTGELFF
size: few
J: TRBJ2-2
V: TRBV9
D: NA

DNA: TGTGCCAGCAGCGCGGGCCCTTCGGGCAATCAGCCCCAGCATTTT
CDR3: CASSAGPSGNQPQHF
size: many
J: TRBJ1-5
V: TRBV9
D: NA

DNA: TGCAGTGCTAGCGGGGGATACGATGAGCAGTTCTTC
CDR3: CSASGGYDEQFF
size: few
J: TRBJ2-1
V: TRBV20-1
D: NA

DNA: TGCGCCAGCAGCCACGGGAGCGGGTCTAGCACAGATACGCAGTATTTT
CDR3: CASSHGSGSSTDTQYF
size: few
J: TRBJ2-3
V: TRBV5-1
D: NA

DNA: TGTGCCACCAGCGCACAGGGCTATGGCTACACCTTC
CDR3: CATSAQGYGYTF
size: many
J: TRBJ1-2
V: TRBV15
D: NA

DNA: TGTGCCAGCAGCCCGTCTCCACTAGCGGGGTCCTACAATGAGCAGTTCTTC
CDR3: CASSPSPLAGSYNEQFF
size: NA
J: TRBJ2-1
V: TRBV4-2
D: TRBD2

DNA: TGTGCCAGCAGCCAAGATCCGGGGAACACAGATACGCAGTATTTT
CDR3: CASSQDPGNTDTQYF
size: few
J: TRBJ2-3
V: TRBV3-1
D: NA

DNA: TGTGCCAGCAGGGCCGGGACCCGGGAAGAGACCCAGTACTTC
CDR3: CASRAGTREETQYF
size: NA
J: TRBJ2-5
V: TRBV6-1
D: NA

DNA: TGTGCCAGCAGCCCCAGCTTCCCGGGACCGAACACCGGGGAGCTGTTTTTT
CDR3: CASSPSFPGPNTGELFF
size: few
J: TRBJ2-2
V: TRBV7-6
D: NA

DNA: TGTGCCAGCAGTTTGGAGGGGGAGGGGGAAGCTTTCTTT
CDR3: CASSLEGEGEAFF
size: few
J: TRBJ1-1
V: TRBV12-3/TRBV12-4
D: NA

DNA: TGCGCCAGCAGCCAAGTCAGTCTAGCGGGGGGGCCGGGGTACAATGAGCAGTTCTTC
CDR3: CASSQVSLAGGPGYNEQFF
size: NA
J: TRBJ2-1
V: TRBV4-1
D: TRBD2

DNA: TGTGCCAGCTCACCAGGGCTTAGCACCTACAATGAGCAGTTCTTC
CDR3: CASSPGLSTYNEQFF
size: NA
J: TRBJ2-1
V: TRBV18
D: NA

DNA: TGTGCCAGCATTCGAGGAGTTTCAACCTATGGCTACACCTTC
CDR3: CASIRGVSTYGYTF
size: many
J: TRBJ1-2
V: TRBV2
D: NA

DNA: TGTGCCAGCAGCCAAGCCCACAGAACAGGGGCTACCTACGAGCAGTACTTC
CDR3: CASSQAHRTGATYEQYF
size: once
J: TRBJ2-7
V: TRBV3-1
D: TRBD1

DNA: TGTGCCGCACGGAACCCGGGACCTTCTTACGAGCAGTACTTC
CDR3: CAARNPGPSYEQYF
size: NA
J: TRBJ2-7
V: TRBV2
D: NA

DNA: TGTGCCAGCAGCTTGGTGAATAGCGGGGGGGGGAGCACAGATACGCAGTATTTT
CDR3: CASSLVNSGGGSTDTQYF
size: NA
J: TRBJ2-3
V: TRBV5-6
D: TRBD2

DNA: TGTGCCAGCACCAGGGGTTTCGACACTGAAGCTTTCTTT
CDR3: CASTRGFDTEAFF
size: NA
J: TRBJ1-1
V: TRBV5-6
D: NA

DNA: TGCAGTGCGAGCGGACAGGGTCCAGATACGCAGTATTTT
CDR3: CSASGQGPDTQYF
size: NA
J: TRBJ2-3
V: TRBV20-1
D: TRBD1

DNA: TGCAGCGCCCAAAGTACAGGGGAGCACGGCTACACCTTC
CDR3: CSAQSTGEHGYTF
size: few
J: TRBJ1-2
V: TRBV29-1
D: TRBD1

DNA: TGTGCCAGCAGCCCCTACACGGGCGAGCAGTACTTC
CDR3: CASSPYTGEQYF
size: few
J: TRBJ2-7
V: TRBV3-1
D: NA

DNA: TGTGCCTCAGGGCCACAGAGGAACGAGCAGTACTTC
CDR3: CASGPQRNEQYF
size: NA
J: TRBJ2-7
V: TRBV27
D: NA

DNA: TGCGCCAGCAGCTCAGCAGTCACCTACGAGCAGTACTTC
CDR3: CASSSAVTYEQYF
size: few
J: TRBJ2-7
V: TRBV5-1
D: NA

DNA: TGTGCCAGCAGTCCCGAGCTGGGGAGAAGCAATGAGCAGTTCTTC
CDR3: CASSPELGRSNEQFF
size: few
J: TRBJ2-1
V: TRBV27
D: NA

DNA: TGTGCCACCATTGGTACTGAAGCTTTCTTT
CDR3: CATIGTEAFF
size: NA
J: TRBJ1-1
V: TRBV24-1
D: NA

DNA: TGCGCCAGCAGCTTGGAGGGGACAGGGATCCACGAGCAGTACTTC
CDR3: CASSLEGTGIHEQYF
size: many
J: TRBJ2-7
V: TRBV5-1
D: TRBD1

DNA: TGTGCCAGCAGCCCCGGCCCTGGGGGGAAGCAATACGAGCAGTACTTC
CDR3: CASSPGPGGKQYEQYF
size: NA
J: TRBJ2-7
V: TRBV7-2
D: NA

DNA: TGTAGTGCAGAGACTAGCGGGGGATTCACAGATACGCAGTATTTT
CDR3: CSAETSGGFTDTQYF
size: NA
J: TRBJ2-3
V: TRBV20-1
D: TRBD2

DNA: TGTGCCAGCAGCTCAACGACAGGGGGCCCCACCGTCTACGAGCAGTACTTC
CDR3: CASSSTTGGPTVYEQYF
size: NA
J: TRBJ2-7
V: TRBV7-8
D: TRBD1

DNA: TGCAGTGCTACCCAGGGGGCTTGGGAGACCCAGTACTTC
CDR3: CSATQGAWETQYF
size: NA
J: TRBJ2-5
V: TRBV20-1
D: TRBD1

DNA: TGCGCCAGCAGCCCGCGACTAGAGACCTTTTACGAGCAGTACTTC
CDR3: CASSPRLETFYEQYF
size: NA
J: TRBJ2-7
V: TRBV4-3
D: NA

DNA: TGTGCCAGCAGTCCCCGGGGTAGCGGGACGACCGGGGAGCTGTTTTTT
CDR3: CASSPRGSGTTGELFF
size: once
J: TRBJ2-2
V: TRBV28
D: TRBD2

DNA: TGCAGTGCTAGAGATGGGGAGGGGCTCCAGGGCTACGAGCAGTACTTC
CDR3: CSARDGEGLQGYEQYF
size: NA
J: TRBJ2-7
V: TRBV20-1
D: TRBD2

DNA: TGCGCCAGCAGCTCTGGGACAGGGGATGCCTACGAGCAGTACTTC
CDR3: CASSSGTGDAYEQYF
size: NA
J: TRBJ2-7
V: TRBV5-1
D: TRBD1

DNA: TGTGCCAGCAGTTACTCGAGTCAGAACTCTGGAAACACCATATATTTT
CDR3: CASSYSSQNSGNTIYF
size: NA
J: TRBJ1-3
V: TRBV6-5
D: NA

DNA: TGCGCCAGCAGCCAAGAGAGGTTTGGGATGAGGCCCCAGTTCTTC
CDR3: CASSQERFGMRPQFF
size: NA
J: TRBJ2-1
V: TRBV4-3
D: NA